The next 10 T cell receptor beta chains were all read from a single sample in a study of T cells after yellow fever vaccination. MiXCR, applied by TCRdb to the 5' RACE reads, yields one record per CDR3 protein. Of about 230,000 distinct CDR3 sequences detected, approximately 6.7% appear once; the ten largest clones hold roughly 1%. The material was CD4+ T cells sorted from PBMCs, obtained on the day of the yellow fever booster vaccination. The receptors here all came from a man younger than 40 who received the YFV17D yellow fever vaccine.

This clonotype was seen only a few times. The chain combines TRBV19 with TRBJ2-5; the match to TRBD1 covers 9 bases. The germline V gene has CDR1 LNHDA and CDR2 SQIVND (reference sequence). The CDR3 extends over 15 amino acids. J lost 5 bases, V lost 2 bases, and 6 bases had no gene match. CDR3 nucleotide sequence: TGTGCCAGTAGTATATGGGACAGGGATTTTGAGACCCAGTACTTC. Amino acids: CASSIWDRDFETQYF.

This sequence joins TRBV20-1 and TRBJ2-1; D may be TRBD1 (6 bases). V lost 3 bases, J lost 5 bases, and 14 bases lay in between. This CDR3 spans 14 amino acids. Germline CDR1 and CDR2: DFQATT and SNEGSKA (reference sequence). The CDR3 nucleotides are TGCAGTGCTAGTAGGGGGAATCAGAACAATGAGCAGTTCTTC. Protein sequence: CSASRGNQNNEQFF.

The table lists this clonotype with many counts. The chain is built from TRBV4-2 and TRBJ2-3; 10 bases map to TRBD2. Germline trimming cut 6 bases from V and 4 bases from J; bases unmatched to any gene: 4. The CDR3 extends over 14 amino acids. Germline CDR1 and CDR2: LGHNA and YNFKEQ. CDR3 sequence (DNA): TGTGCCAGCAGTCAGCGGGAGGGTTCAGATACGCAGTATTTT. Translating gives CASSQREGSDTQYF.

About this clonotype itself: A much bigger clone sits one base away, suggesting this may be a read error. The rearrangement joins TRBV7-2 to TRBJ2-7; D is undetermined. Between the trimmed V and J ends, which lost 1 base and 2 bases, there was a span of 9 bases. The CDR3 has 14 amino acids. Germline lookup yields CDR1 SGHTA and CDR2 FQGNSA. CDR3 loop: CASSLGGYTYEQYF. Here the CDR3 DNA reads TGTGCCAGCAGCTTAGGTGGCTACACCTACGAGCAGTACTTC.

Ten or more counts support this clonotype. This sequence joins TRBV3-1 and TRBJ2-2; 7 bases match TRBD1. The trim removed 3 bases at V and 5 bases at J, leaving 3 bases unmatched. Germline-derived CDR1 and CDR2 are LGHDT and YNNKEL (reference sequence). There are 14 residues in the CDR3. The CDR3 region is CASSQLQGTGELFF. CDR3 coding DNA: TGTGCCAGCAGCCAGCTACAGGGGACCGGGGAGCTGTTTTTT.

There are a few counts of this clonotype. The V call is TRBV20-1, the J call TRBJ2-7, with TRBD1 matching over 7 bases. The CDR3 loop spans 13 amino acids. CDR1 DFQATT and CDR2 SNEGSKA come from the germline V gene (reference sequence). V lost 6 bases and J lost 0; bases outside the gene matches: 5. In DNA, the CDR3 is TGCAGTGCCCGAAACAGGGGCTCCTACGAGCAGTACTTC. It specifies CSARNRGSYEQYF.

The V gene is TRBV20-1, the J gene TRBJ2-5; the D gene is possibly TRBD1 (6 bases). The CDR3 consists of 13 residues. Germline V gene data show CDR1 as DFQATT and CDR2 as SNEGSKA (reference sequence). Trimming removed 0 bases at V and 2 bases at J, with 7 bases between. The CDR3 sequence: CSAREDSQETQYF. The CDR3 nucleotides are TGCAGTGCTAGAGAGGACAGTCAAGAGACCCAGTACTTC.

Remarks on this clonotype: Being one base from a much bigger clone, this may be a read error. The V call is TRBV20-1, the J call TRBJ1-2, with D unclear. Germline CDR1 reads DFQATT; CDR2 reads SNEGSKA (reference sequence). The CDR3 sequence is 11 residues long. Written as DNA, the CDR3 is TGCAGTACTAGAGACAACTATGGCTACACCTTC. Translating it yields CSTRDNYGYTF.

This clonotype was seen many times. The CDR3 sequence is CASSGTAYGYTF. The CDR3 DNA follows: TGTGCCAGCAGTGGGACAGCTTATGGCTACACCTTC. This sequence joins TRBV25-1 and TRBJ1-2; D might be TRBD1 (6 bases). Germline CDR1 and CDR2: MGHDK and SYGVNS. The CDR3 covers 12 residues. V lost 4 bases and J 5 bases, leaving 8 bases between the germline ends.

The chain links TRBV6-1 to TRBJ2-7, with 7 bases that match TRBD1. With 6 bases clipped from V and 4 bases from J, the junction kept 12 bases outside the gene matches. CDR1 MNHNS and CDR2 SASEGT come from the germline V gene. The CDR3 has 15 residues. In DNA, the CDR3 is TGTGCCAGCAGGCTCCCGGGACAGAGGCAATACGAGCAGTACTTC. Its protein is CASRLPGQRQYEQYF.